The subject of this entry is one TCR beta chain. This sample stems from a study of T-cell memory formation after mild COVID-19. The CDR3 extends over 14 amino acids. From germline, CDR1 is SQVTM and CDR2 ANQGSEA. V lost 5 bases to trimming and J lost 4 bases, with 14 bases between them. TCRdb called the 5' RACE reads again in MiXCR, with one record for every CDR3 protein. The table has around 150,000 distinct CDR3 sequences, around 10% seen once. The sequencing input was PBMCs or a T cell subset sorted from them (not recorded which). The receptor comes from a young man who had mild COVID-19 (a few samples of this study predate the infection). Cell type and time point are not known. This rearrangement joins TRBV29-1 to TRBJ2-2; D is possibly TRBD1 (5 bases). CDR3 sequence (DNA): TGCAGCGTTATTAGGCAGGGCGCCACCGGGGAGCTGTTTTTT. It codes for CSVIRQGATGELFF.